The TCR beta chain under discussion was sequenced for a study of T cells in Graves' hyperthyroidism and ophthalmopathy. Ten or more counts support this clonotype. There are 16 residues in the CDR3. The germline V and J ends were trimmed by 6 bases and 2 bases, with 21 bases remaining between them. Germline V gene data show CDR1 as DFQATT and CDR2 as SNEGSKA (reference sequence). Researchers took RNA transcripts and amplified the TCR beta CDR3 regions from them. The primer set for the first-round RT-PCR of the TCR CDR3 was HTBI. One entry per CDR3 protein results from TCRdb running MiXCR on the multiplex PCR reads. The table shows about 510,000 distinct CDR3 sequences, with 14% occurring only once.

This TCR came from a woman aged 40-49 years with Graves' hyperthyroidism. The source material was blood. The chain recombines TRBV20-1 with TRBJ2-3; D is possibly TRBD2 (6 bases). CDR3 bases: TGCAGTGCGAATCCCTTGGCGGGACCGTCCACAGATACGCAGTATTTT. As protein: CSANPLAGPSTDTQYF.